This record covers a single TCR beta chain. This specimen belongs to a study of blood T cell repertoires in COVID-19. In the source study's methods: The assay estimated nucleated cells by amplifying reference gene primers. Assay: immunoSEQ multiplex PCR; the TCRdb copy retains only in-frame clones and omits some. The V and J calls and the clone size are those of that table, but D and trimming were determined from the DNA. The data show over 80,000 clones, about 90% seen once. The germline CDR1 and CDR2 sequences are SGHNT and YENEEA. CDR3 length equals 15 residues. Trimming at V came to 11 bases and at J to 6 bases, leaving 13 bases not matched to a gene.

The receptor comes from a human donor with active COVID-19. The donor label of this sample is uncertain. The V and J genes are TRBV11-3 and TRBJ2-1, with 10 bases lining up with TRBD1. The sample was peripheral blood. For the CDR3, the DNA is TGTGCCCCCCGCTTGCGGACAGGGGGGGGCAATGAGCAGTTCTTC. It yields the protein CAPRLRTGGGNEQFF.